The 8 T cell receptor beta chains presented below share a single source sample, sequenced in a study of identical twins (dated by TCRdb to 2016 to 2017). The library was made by 5' RACE. For sequencing, an Illumina HiSeq 2000 was employed. Using fastp at Q25 and MiXCR, TCRdb reprocessed the public reads and kept productive beta chains. Each CDR3 protein appears once, grouped with its most common genes and DNA. The sample table contains approximately 210,000 distinct CDR3 sequences; only one count was recorded for approximately 16% of them. The ten largest make up 40% of the sample. The sample also formed part of further work on T cells expressing NK-cell markers.

The sequenced material came from CD8+ T cells sorted from blood. These receptors came from a woman aged 18-35 years in good health.

This clonotype has just one count. The chain combines TRBV7-9 with TRBJ2-3; D gene unclear. V gave up 5 bases and J gave up 1 base, with 19 bases separating them. Germline CDR1 SEHNR, CDR2 FQNEAQ (reference sequence). This CDR3 spans 17 amino acids. The DNA of the CDR3 is TGTGCCAGCAGCGATTCCCGAAGTAGCTGGGGCACAGATACGCAGTATTTT. It yields the protein CASSDSRSSWGTDTQYF.

This clonotype was counted ten times or more. The chain joins TRBV12-3 or TRBV12-4 to TRBJ2-2; no definite D call. Trimming took off 8 bases at V and 4 bases at J, with 20 bases between the two ends. CDR3 length equals 16 residues. The DNA of the CDR3 is TGTGCCAGCCGTGTCCCAGACACCGTGGTCACCGGGGAGCTGTTTTTT. It yields the protein CASRVPDTVVTGELFF.

The gene calls are TRBV11-3 and TRBJ1-2; 9 nucleotides match TRBD1. The junction had 8 bases not matched to a gene; V was cut back by 7 bases and J by 2 bases. Looked up from germline, CDR1 is SGHNT and CDR2 is YENEEA. The CDR3 contains 15 residues. In DNA, the CDR3 is TGTGCCAGCACCAACCGGGGGACAGGGAACTATGGCTACACCTTC. Translation: CASTNRGTGNYGYTF.

This clonotype was detected only a few times. The chain couples TRBV7-8 to TRBJ2-1; 10 nucleotides match TRBD2. The CDR3 loop spans 17 amino acids. In germline, CDR1 is SGHVS, CDR2 FQNEAQ. J was trimmed by 0 bases and V by 6 bases; bases with no gene match: 8. The DNA of the CDR3 is TGTGCCAGCAGTCCGCGGCCTAGCGGGAGCTCCTACAATGAGCAGTTCTTC. This encodes CASSPRPSGSSYNEQFF. Full variable domain (outside the CDR3, taken from reference TRBV7-8 and TRBJ2-1): GAGVSQSPRYKVAKRGQDVALRCDPISGHVSLFWYQQALGQGPEFLTYFQNEAQLDKSGLPSDRFFAERPEGSVSTLKIQRTQQEDSAVYLCASSPRPSGSSYNEQFFGPGTRLTVL.

The CDR3: CSAAGLALVDTQYF. The CDR3 DNA reads TGCAGTGCCGCAGGTCTAGCGCTGGTAGATACGCAGTATTTT. The chain has TRBV20-1 and TRBJ2-3; tentatively, D is TRBD2 (6 bases). This CDR3 has 14 amino acids. Trimming shortened V by 6 bases and J by 5 bases, and 18 bases separated the two germline ends. The V gene's germline CDR1 is DFQATT and CDR2 SNEGSKA (reference sequence).

This clonotype was picked up a small number of times. The chain recombines TRBV20-1 with TRBJ2-5; D uncertain. V shed 2 bases and J shed 4 bases, with 14 bases lying between them. CDR1 is DFQATT, CDR2 SNEGSKA, per germline (reference sequence). The CDR3 is made up of 14 amino acids. CDR3 DNA: TGCAGTGCTAGATCCCGGCAGACCGTAGAGACCCAGTACTTC. Protein sequence: CSARSRQTVETQYF.

A few counts support this clonotype. The V gene is TRBV27, the J gene TRBJ2-5; possibly TRBD1 or TRBD2 for D (5 bases each). Germline loops: CDR1 MNHEY, CDR2 SMNVEV (reference sequence). The germline V and J ends were trimmed by 5 bases and 5 bases, with 15 bases remaining between them. This CDR3 is 14 amino acids long. Here the CDR3 reads CASSPTAWRETQYF. The DNA of the CDR3 is TGTGCCAGCAGTCCGACAGCTTGGAGGGAGACCCAGTACTTC.

Many counts were recorded for this clonotype. The rearrangement uses TRBV7-9 and TRBJ2-5; 10 bases match TRBD2. Germline assignment: CDR1 SEHNR and CDR2 FQNEAQ (reference sequence). V shed 5 bases, J shed 4 bases, and the junction held 7 bases outside the gene matches. The CDR3 covers 15 residues. The DNA for the CDR3 is TGTGCCAGCAGCGATAGCGGGGGGTTCGGAGAGACCCAGTACTTC. Translated, it gives CASSDSGGFGETQYF.